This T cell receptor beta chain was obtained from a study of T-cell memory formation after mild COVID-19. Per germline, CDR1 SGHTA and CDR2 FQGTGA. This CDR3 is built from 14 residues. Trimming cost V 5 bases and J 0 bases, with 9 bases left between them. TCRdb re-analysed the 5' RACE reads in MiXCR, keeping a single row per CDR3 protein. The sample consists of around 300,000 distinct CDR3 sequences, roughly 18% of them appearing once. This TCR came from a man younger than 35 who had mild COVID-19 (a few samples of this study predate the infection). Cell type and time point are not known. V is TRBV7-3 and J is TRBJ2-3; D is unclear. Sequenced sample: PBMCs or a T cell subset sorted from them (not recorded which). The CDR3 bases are TGTGCCAGCAGCGCGTTACATAGCACAGATACGCAGTATTTT. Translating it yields CASSALHSTDTQYF.